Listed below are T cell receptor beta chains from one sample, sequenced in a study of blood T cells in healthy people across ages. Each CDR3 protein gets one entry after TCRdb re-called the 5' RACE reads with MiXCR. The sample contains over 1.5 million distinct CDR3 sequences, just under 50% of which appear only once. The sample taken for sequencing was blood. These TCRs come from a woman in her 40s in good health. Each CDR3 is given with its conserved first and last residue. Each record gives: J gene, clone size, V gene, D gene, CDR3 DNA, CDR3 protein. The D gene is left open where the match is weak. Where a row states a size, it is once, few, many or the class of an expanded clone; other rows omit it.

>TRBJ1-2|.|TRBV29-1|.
TGCAGCGCCCAGGACAGAAACTATGGCTACACCTTC
CSAQDRNYGYTF
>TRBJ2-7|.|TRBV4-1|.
TGCGCCAGCAGCCAAGAAGGGCATACCTACGAGCAGTACTTC
CASSQEGHTYEQYF
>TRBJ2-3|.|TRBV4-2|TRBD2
TGTGCCAGCAGCCAGTACGGGGGGGAGGCAGATACGCAGTATTTT
CASSQYGGEADTQYF
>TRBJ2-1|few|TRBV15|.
TGTGCCACCAGCAGAGAGGGACAAGACTCCTACAATGAGCAGTTCTTC
CATSREGQDSYNEQFF
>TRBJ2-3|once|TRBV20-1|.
TGCAGTGCTATTCGATGGACAGAAGGTAGTCCAGATACGCAGTATTTT
CSAIRWTEGSPDTQYF
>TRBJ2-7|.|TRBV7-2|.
TGTGCCAGCAGCACCTTCGACGAGCAGTACTTC
CASSTFDEQYF
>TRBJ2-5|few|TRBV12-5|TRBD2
TGTGCTAGTGGTTCCTCCTACCGGGGACTACGCACTTACCAAGAGACCCAGTACTTC
CASGSSYRGLRTYQETQYF
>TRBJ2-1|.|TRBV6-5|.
TGTGCCAGCAGTAACGCAGAGACCCAGTTCTTC
CASSNAETQFF
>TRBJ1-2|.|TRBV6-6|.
TGTGCCAACAGTTATAGCCTAACTGCTGGAGTTCGCTATGGCTACACCTTC
CANSYSLTAGVRYGYTF
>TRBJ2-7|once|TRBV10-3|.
TGTGTCATCAGTGAGTCTGCAGGGGCCTACGAGCAGTACTTC
CVISESAGAYEQYF
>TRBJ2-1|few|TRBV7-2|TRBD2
TGTGCCAGCAGCCCCGGACTAGCTTTGAATGAGCAGTTCTTC
CASSPGLALNEQFF
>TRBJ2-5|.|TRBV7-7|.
TGTGCTAGCAGCTCCGACCACTCGGGCGAGACCCAGTACTTC
CASSSDHSGETQYF
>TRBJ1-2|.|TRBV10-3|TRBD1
TGTGCCATCCGGACAGGAACTAACTATGGCTACACCTTC
CAIRTGTNYGYTF
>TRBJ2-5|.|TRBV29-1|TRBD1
TGCAGCGTGGGGCTCGGGACAGGTACCCAAGAGACCCAGTACTTC
CSVGLGTGTQETQYF
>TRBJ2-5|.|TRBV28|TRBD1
TGTGCCAGCAGTACCGGGGACAGGGGGCAAGAGACCCAGTACTTC
CASSTGDRGQETQYF
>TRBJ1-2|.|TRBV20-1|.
TGCAGTGCGAGAGGTCCGGCTCTCGGCTATGGCTACACCTTC
CSARGPALGYGYTF
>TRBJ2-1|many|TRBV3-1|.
TGTGCCAGCAGCCAAGGGCAGGGCTACAATGAGCAGTTCTTC
CASSQGQGYNEQFF
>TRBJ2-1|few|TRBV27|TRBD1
TGTGCCAGCAGTTTAGAGGGACAGCGACCCTACAATGAGCAGTTCTTC
CASSLEGQRPYNEQFF
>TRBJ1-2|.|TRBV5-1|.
TGCGCCAGCAGCTTGGCGTATCCAGGGGACTATGGCTACACCTTC
CASSLAYPGDYGYTF
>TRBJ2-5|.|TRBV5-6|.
TGTGCCAGCAGCATAACACAGGGCATGGAGACCCAGTACTTC
CASSITQGMETQYF
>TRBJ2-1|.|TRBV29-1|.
TGCAGCGTTGGGACCGGGAACTACAATGAGCAGTTCTTC
CSVGTGNYNEQFF
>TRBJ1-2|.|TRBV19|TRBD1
TGTGCCAGTAGTCGTACAATTCCGACAGGGGGCAACTATGGCTACACCTTC
CASSRTIPTGGNYGYTF
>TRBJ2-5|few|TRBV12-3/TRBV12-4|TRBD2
TGTGCCAGCAGTTCTAATAGCGGGGGGTCCGTCTATGAGACCCAGTACTTC
CASSSNSGGSVYETQYF
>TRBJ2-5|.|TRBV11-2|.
TGTGCCAGCAGCTGGGCATTTAGGGAGACCCAGTACTTC
CASSWAFRETQYF
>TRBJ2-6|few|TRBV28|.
TGTGCCAGCACCACACCAGGCGCGGGACACATATCCTCTGGGGCCAACGTCCTGACTTTC
CASTTPGAGHISSGANVLTF
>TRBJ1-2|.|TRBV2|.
TGTGCCAGCGGGGGGGTGGACAGATCTGGCTACACCTTC
CASGGVDRSGYTF
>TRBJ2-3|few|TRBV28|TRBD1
TGTGCCAGCAGTTTTCCCCGACAGGGTACAGATACGCAGTATTTT
CASSFPRQGTDTQYF
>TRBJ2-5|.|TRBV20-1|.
TGCAGTGCTAGAGTAGGGAGGAGGGTCGGCAATGAGCAGTACTTC
CSARVGRRVGNEQYF
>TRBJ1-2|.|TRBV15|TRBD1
TGTGCCACCAGCACCCGGACAGGGGGGACCCCTAACTATGGCTACACCTTC
CATSTRTGGTPNYGYTF
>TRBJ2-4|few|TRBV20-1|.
TGCAGTGCTAGAGATCCCTGGGGGGAGAAGGACAAAAACATTCAGTACTTC
CSARDPWGEKDKNIQYF
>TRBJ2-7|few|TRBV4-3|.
TGCGCCAGCAGCCAAGATCGGGCGGGGAGCTCCTACGAGCAGTACTTC
CASSQDRAGSSYEQYF
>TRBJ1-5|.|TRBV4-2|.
TGTGCCAGCAGCCAAGATTGGGGCACTAGCAATCAGCCCCAGCATTTT
CASSQDWGTSNQPQHF
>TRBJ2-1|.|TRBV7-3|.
TGTGCCAGCAGCTTAACGGCCAGGATGCTCTACAATGAGCAGTTCTTC
CASSLTARMLYNEQFF
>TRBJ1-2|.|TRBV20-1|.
TGCAGTGCTCCCGTGGGGACGGCAAACTATGGCTACACCTTC
CSAPVGTANYGYTF
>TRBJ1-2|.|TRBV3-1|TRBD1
TGTGCCAGCAGCCAACTGGGGCAGGGGGCTCTAGATGGCTACACCTTC
CASSQLGQGALDGYTF
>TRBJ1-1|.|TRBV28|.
TGTGCCAGCAGTTCCCCCGATCGAACGTCGGGTGCTTTCTTT
CASSSPDRTSGAFF
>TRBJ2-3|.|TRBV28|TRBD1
TGTGCCAGCAGTCCCGAGGACAGGGTTGCAGATACGCAGTATTTT
CASSPEDRVADTQYF
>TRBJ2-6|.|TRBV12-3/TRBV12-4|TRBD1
TGTGCCAGCAGTTTTAAAACAGGGGTGAGCTCTGGGGCCAACGTCCTGACTTTC
CASSFKTGVSSGANVLTF
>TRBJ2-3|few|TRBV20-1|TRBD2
TGCAGTGCTAGAGATCGGGGGGGAGGCACAGATACGCAGTATTTT
CSARDRGGGTDTQYF
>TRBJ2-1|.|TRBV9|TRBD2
TGTGCCAGCAGCCCCTATCTAGCGGGATTTGACAAGGAGCAGTTCTTC
CASSPYLAGFDKEQFF
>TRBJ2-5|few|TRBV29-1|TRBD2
TGCAGCGTTGGCGACGGGGGGGAGACCCAGTACTTC
CSVGDGGETQYF
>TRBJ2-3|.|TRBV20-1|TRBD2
TGCAGTGCTAGATCCAGACTAGCGGGGGGGACGCGCACAGATACGCAGTATTTT
CSARSRLAGGTRTDTQYF
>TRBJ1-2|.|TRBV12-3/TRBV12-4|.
TGTACCAGCAGTCCCCGGGAGGGCTACACCTTC
CTSSPREGYTF
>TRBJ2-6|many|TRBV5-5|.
TGTGCCAGCAGCTGGGATGGGGCCAACGTCCTGACTTTC
CASSWDGANVLTF
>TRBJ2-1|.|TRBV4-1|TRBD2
TGCGCCAGCAGCCAAGATGCCACCCGACTAGCCGACAATGAGCAGTTCTTC
CASSQDATRLADNEQFF